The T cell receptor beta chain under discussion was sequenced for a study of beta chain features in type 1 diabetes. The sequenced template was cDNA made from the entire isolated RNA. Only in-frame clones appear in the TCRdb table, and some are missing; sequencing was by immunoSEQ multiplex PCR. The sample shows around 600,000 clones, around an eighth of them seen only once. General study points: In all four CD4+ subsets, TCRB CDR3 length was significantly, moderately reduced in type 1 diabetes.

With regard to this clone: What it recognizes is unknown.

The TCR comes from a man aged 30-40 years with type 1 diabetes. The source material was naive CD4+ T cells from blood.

CDR3 DNA: TGTGCCAGCAGCCCATTACTTGGCCCGTTGAACACCGGGGAGCTGTTTTTT. It yields the protein CASSPLLGPLNTGELFF. The chain uses TRBV14 and TRBJ2-2; D not certain. Trimming stripped 4 bases from V and 1 base from J, with 16 bases between. The CDR3 extends over 17 amino acids. Germline CDR1 and CDR2: SGHDN and FVKESK.